Listed below are T cell receptor beta chains from one sample, sequenced in a study of identifying expanded T cells in peripheral blood. Profiling relied on immunoSEQ multiplex PCR, and the TCRdb table lists in-frame clones only, not all of them. The sample lists 70,000 or so clones, under 90% occurring once. The sequenced sample was blood. The receptors come from a person aged 18 to 75 in good health. The CDR3 runs from the conserved cysteine through the conserved F or W.

v_call	cdr3_length	j_call	cdr3_aa
TRBV10-3	14	TRBJ1-5	CAISAAGGNQPQHF
TRBV9	15	TRBJ2-3	CASSPRGQVADTQYF
TRBV29-1	15	TRBJ1-3	CSVESTGISGNTIYF
TRBV2	14	TRBJ1-2	CASIWSPSNYGYTF
TRBV4-3	17	TRBJ2-2	CASSQDLEGANTGELFF
TRBV4-1	15	TRBJ2-3	CASSQEWGAGDTQYF
TRBV20-1	10	TRBJ2-5	CRRLGETQYF
TRBV5-1	14	TRBJ1-1	CASSSLQGATEAFF
TRBV5-8	14	TRBJ1-5	CASSIQGAHQPQHF
TRBV27	13	TRBJ1-1	CASSLTGAAEAFF
TRBV25-1	13	TRBJ1-1	CASSERKGSEAFF
TRBV4-3	18	TRBJ2-3	CASSQGAGGGVSTDTQYF
TRBV11-3	15	TRBJ2-5	CASSARTGAAETQYF
TRBV4-1	15	TRBJ2-1	CASSQVLAGYNEQFF
TRBV27	13	TRBJ1-5	CASSLAWNQPQHF
TRBV6-5	15	TRBJ1-4	CASTHGGGVNEKLFF